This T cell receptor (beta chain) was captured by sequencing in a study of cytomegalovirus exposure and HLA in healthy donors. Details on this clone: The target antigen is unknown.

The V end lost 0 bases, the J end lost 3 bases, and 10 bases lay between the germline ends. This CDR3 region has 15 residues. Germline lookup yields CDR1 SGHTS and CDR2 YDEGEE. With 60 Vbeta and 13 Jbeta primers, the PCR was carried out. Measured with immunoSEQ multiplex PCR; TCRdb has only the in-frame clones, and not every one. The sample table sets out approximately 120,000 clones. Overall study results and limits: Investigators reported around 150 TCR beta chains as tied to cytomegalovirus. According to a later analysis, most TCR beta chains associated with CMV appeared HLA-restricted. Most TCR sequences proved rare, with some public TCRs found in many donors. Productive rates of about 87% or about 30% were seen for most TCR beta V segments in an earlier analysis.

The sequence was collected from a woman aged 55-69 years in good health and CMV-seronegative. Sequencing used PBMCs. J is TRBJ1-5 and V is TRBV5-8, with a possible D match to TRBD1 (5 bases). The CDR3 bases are TGTGCCAGCAGCTTGGGACAGTATGCCAATCAGCCCCAGCATTTT. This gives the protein CASSLGQYANQPQHF.